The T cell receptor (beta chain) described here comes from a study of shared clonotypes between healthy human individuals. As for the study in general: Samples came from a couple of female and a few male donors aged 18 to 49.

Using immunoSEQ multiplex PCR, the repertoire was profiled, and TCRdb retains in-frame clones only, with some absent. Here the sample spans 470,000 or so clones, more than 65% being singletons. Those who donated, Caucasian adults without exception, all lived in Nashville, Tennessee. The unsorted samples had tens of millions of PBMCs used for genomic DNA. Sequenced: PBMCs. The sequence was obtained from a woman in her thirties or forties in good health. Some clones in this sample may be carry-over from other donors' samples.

CDR3: CASSASRNSGELFF. The DNA for the CDR3 is TGTGCCAGCAGCGCCAGCAGGAATTCCGGGGAGCTGTTTTTT. This chain joins TRBV7-3 and TRBJ2-2; D is undetermined. The CDR3 loop spans 14 amino acids. Germline-derived CDR1 and CDR2 are SGHTA and FQGTGA. Between the trimmed V and J ends, which lost 5 bases and 6 bases, there was a span of 13 bases.